This T cell receptor beta chain was recorded in a study of synovial regulatory T cells in juvenile arthritis. Study-wide results and caveats: Synovial Treg CDR3 sequences overlapped more with iaTregs than other circulating Tregs. Largely private between patients, iaTreg TCR repertoires showed partial overlap with synovial Teff and blood CPL repertoires.

This table comes from immunoSEQ multiplex PCR, and its TCRdb copy is limited to in-frame clones, with some not included. There are 7,500 to 10,000 clones in the sample, with under 2.5% held by the top ten. Median age around 12 years (about 2.3-22.9); median disease duration about seven years (0.2-19.1). The germline V gene has CDR1 SGHRS and CDR2 YFSETQ. The CDR3 sequence is 13 residues long. No DNA appears here. Regarding this clone: Its specificity is unknown.

The sample comprised Treg cells from blood. The subset here: remaining (HLA-DR-negative) circulating blood Treg cells. The chain has TRBV5-1 and TRBJ1-2; TCRdb calls TRBD1, which cannot be checked without DNA. This receptor was identified in a donor between 2 and 35 years old with juvenile idiopathic arthritis. Here the CDR3 reads CASSSSDSYGYTF.